This TCR beta chain is drawn from a study of PD-1 blockade in classical Hodgkin lymphoma. Study results and limitations: A reduction in baseline TCR diversity was reportedly seen in newly diagnosed patients relative to healthy donors. Baseline diversity in complete responders resembled that of newly diagnosed patients.

For this clone: What it binds is not known.

Losses at the gene ends were 6 bases for V and 4 bases for J; bases not matched to a gene: 9. The CDR3 length is 16 residues. Time point here: cycle 4 day 1 (C4D1), after less than seven weeks of nivolumab. Relapse after autologous stem cell transplantation occurred in every patient, and brentuximab vedotin exposure varied. CD4+ T cells were purified from thawed PBMCs by negative selection. Produced via immunoSEQ multiplex PCR; TCRdb's table is partial and in-frame only. The sample yields about 30,000 clones, approximately 90% seen once. The specimen comprised CD4+ T cells from blood, sampled before the fourth cycle of nivolumab. The clonotype comes from a human donor with classical Hodgkin lymphoma. The chain recombines TRBV6-7 with TRBJ2-5; TRBD1 matches at 12 bases. TRBV6-7 belongs to the ORF category, with a function that is uncertain. CDR3 sequence: CASSQGQGAGVETQYF. CDR3 nucleotides: TGTGCCAGCAGCCAGGGACAGGGGGCAGGTGTAGAGACCCAGTACTTC.